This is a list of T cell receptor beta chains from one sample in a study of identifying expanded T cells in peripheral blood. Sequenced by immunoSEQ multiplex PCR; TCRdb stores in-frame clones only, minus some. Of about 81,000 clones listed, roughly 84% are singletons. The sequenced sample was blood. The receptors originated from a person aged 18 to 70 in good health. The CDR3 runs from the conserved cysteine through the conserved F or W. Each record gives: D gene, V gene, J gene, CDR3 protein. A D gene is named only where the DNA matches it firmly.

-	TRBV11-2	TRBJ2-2	CASSLGGPTGELFF
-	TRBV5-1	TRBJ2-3	CASSLGPGGSGDTQYF
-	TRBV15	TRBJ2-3	CATRGRVTDTQYF
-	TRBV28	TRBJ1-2	CASSPSKAQGKYGYTF
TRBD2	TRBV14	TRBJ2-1	CASSLSGRAEQFF
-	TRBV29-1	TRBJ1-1	CSVRDGNTEAFF
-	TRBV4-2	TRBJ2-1	CASSQESSIEQFF
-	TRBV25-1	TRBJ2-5	CASSDLKQAQETQYF
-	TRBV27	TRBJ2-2	CASSLSETGYTGELFF
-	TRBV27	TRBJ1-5	CASSLGGGSNQPQHF
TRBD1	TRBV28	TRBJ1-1	CASSLFVLRGPTEAFF
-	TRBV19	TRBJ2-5	CASSQQRAETQYF
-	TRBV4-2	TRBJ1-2	CASSQVAGRGYGYTF
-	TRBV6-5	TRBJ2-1	CASSATVGSYNEQFF
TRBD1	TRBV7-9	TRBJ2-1	CAIVQQGYNEQFF
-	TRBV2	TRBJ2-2	CASSEARRANTGELFF
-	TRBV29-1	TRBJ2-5	CSVVHTRWDNGEPQYF
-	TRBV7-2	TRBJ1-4	CASSLNAGGEKLFF
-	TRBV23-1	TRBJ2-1	CASSQPNKGKPYNEQFF
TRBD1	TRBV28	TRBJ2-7	CASSIQGATSYEQYF
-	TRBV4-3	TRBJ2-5	CASSQDRGETQYF
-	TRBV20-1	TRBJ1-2	CSAKREQLPHF
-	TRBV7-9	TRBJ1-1	CASSLEGTSHEAFF
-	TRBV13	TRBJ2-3	CASSFSPSIWRSPDTQYF
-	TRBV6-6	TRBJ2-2	CASSYWTGDLDGELFF
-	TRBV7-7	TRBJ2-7	CASSLSPEQYF
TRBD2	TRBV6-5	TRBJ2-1	CASSYGTSGTLREQFF
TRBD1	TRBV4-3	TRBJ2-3	CASSHLTTGTGDTDTQYF
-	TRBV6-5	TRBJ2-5	CASSYDSGPGTQYF
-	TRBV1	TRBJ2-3	CTSSQEAIAGKTQYF